The 14 T cell receptor beta chains given below trace back to one sample, sequenced in a study of cytomegalovirus exposure and HLA in healthy donors. PCR was performed using 60 Vbeta and 13 Jbeta primers. Clones were read by immunoSEQ multiplex PCR, and TCRdb kept only the in-frame ones, dropping some. The sample yields about 160,000 clones, less than 85% seen once. The sample was PBMCs. These receptors were obtained from a man aged 45-65 years in good health and CMV-seropositive.

The chain employs TRBV10-3 and TRBJ1-2; D perhaps matches TRBD1 (5 bases). Germline V gives CDR1 ENHRY, CDR2 SYGVKD. Trimming left V 2 bases short and J 2 bases short, with 9 bases between. This CDR3 contains 14 residues. CDR3 nucleotide sequence: TGTGCCATCAGTGAGGGGGCAGAAAACTATGGCTACACCTTC. It yields the protein CAISEGAENYGYTF.

The V gene is TRBV12-2, the J gene TRBJ2-1; the table assigns TRBD1, which was not confirmed against the DNA. TRBV12-2 is deemed a pseudogene. The CDR3 sequence is 15 residues long. As DNA, the CDR3 is TGTGCAAGTCGCCAACCTTTGGGGGCAAAAAATGAGCAGTTCTTC. Encoded protein: CASRQPLGAKNEQFF.

V usage is TRBV10-1 and J usage is TRBJ2-2; a weak D match, TRBD2 (5 bases). This CDR3 has 14 amino acids. From germline, CDR1 is WNHNN and CDR2 SYGVQD (reference sequence). Trimming left V 10 bases short and J 2 bases short, with 14 bases between. This CDR3 is CATTPDFNTGELFF. The CDR3 bases are TGCGCCACCACTCCGGACTTCAACACCGGGGAGCTGTTTTTT.

This clone was counted a single time. V usage is TRBV10-1 and J usage is TRBJ2-2; 8 bases are a match to TRBD1. CDR1 WNHNN and CDR2 SYGVQD come from the germline V gene (reference sequence). This CDR3 is built from 16 residues. Losses at the gene ends were 4 bases for V and 2 bases for J; bases not matched to a gene: 6. CDR3 DNA sequence: TGCGCCAGCAGTGCATTGGGACAGGCAAACACCGGGGAGCTGTTTTTT. This sequence encodes CASSALGQANTGELFF.

The chain is built from TRBV27 and TRBJ2-1, with TRBD2 identical over 10 bases. Germline trimming cut 4 bases from V and 8 bases from J; bases unmatched to any gene: 17. The V gene's germline CDR1 is MNHEY and CDR2 SMNVEV (reference sequence). The CDR3 length is 18 residues. CDR3 sequence: CASSWVLAGGPTIDEQFF. CDR3 DNA sequence: TGTGCCAGCAGTTGGGTCTTAGCGGGAGGTCCGACGATCGATGAGCAGTTCTTC.

This chain uses TRBV4-1 with TRBJ2-7; 8 bases agree with TRBD2. The CDR3 runs 16 residues. With V trimmed by 0 bases and J by 8 bases, 12 bases remained unmatched. The V gene's germline CDR1 is MGHRA and CDR2 YSYEKL. The CDR3 is CASSQEQSGGPGKQYF. CDR3 nucleotide sequence: TGCGCCAGCAGCCAAGAACAAAGCGGGGGCCCCGGGAAGCAGTACTTC.

The CDR3 is CASSLSGYEQYF. The CDR3 region has the DNA TGCGCCAGCAGTCTGTCGGGGTACGAGCAGTACTTC. The rearrangement uses TRBV10-1 and TRBJ2-7; D possibly corresponds to TRBD2 (5 bases). V gave up 5 bases and J gave up 4 bases, with 9 bases separating them. This CDR3 spans 12 amino acids. Germline loops: CDR1 WNHNN, CDR2 SYGVQD (reference sequence).

This sequence joins TRBV10-3 and TRBJ2-7; 10 nucleotides agree with TRBD1. CDR3 length: 15 residues. Germline V gene lookup returns CDR1 ENHRY and CDR2 SYGVKD. The junction had 1 base not matched to a gene; V was cut back by 0 bases and J by 2 bases. CDR3 bases: TGTGCCATCAGTGAGTCGGGACAGGGGCCCTACGAGCAGTACTTC. This codes for CAISESGQGPYEQYF.

The chain carries TRBV4-1 and TRBJ2-6, with D possibly being TRBD2 (5 bases). V lost 9 bases to trimming and J lost 4 bases, with 10 bases between them. The V gene's germline CDR1 is MGHRA and CDR2 YSYEKL. CDR3 length: 13 residues. This CDR3 is CASTGSGANVLTF. DNA for the CDR3: TGCGCCAGTACGGGGAGCGGGGCCAACGTCCTGACTTTC.

As concerns this clone: At one of its ends the junction is not consistent with the germline gene, which may arise from a read error. The V call is TRBV7-9, the J call TRBJ1-6, with 10 bases identical to TRBD1. The CDR3 is made up of 15 amino acids. Per germline, CDR1 SEHNR and CDR2 FQNEAQ (reference sequence). CDR3 in amino acids: CSSRGQGTGNSPLHF. The CDR3 nucleotides read TGTTCCAGCAGGGGACAGGGGACAGGCAATTCACCCCTCCACTTT.

The chain is built from TRBV15 and TRBJ2-7; 7 bases are a match to TRBD2. The ends lost 0 bases at V and 3 bases at J; junction bases unmatched: 8. Germline V gives CDR1 LNHNV, CDR2 YYDKDF (reference sequence). The CDR3 sequence is 16 residues long. Here the CDR3 DNA reads TGTGCCACCAGCAGAGATCGGCTAGCGGTAAGCTACGAGCAGTACTTC. Translated: CATSRDRLAVSYEQYF.

This sequence joins TRBV30 and TRBJ1-5; TRBD1 matches 8 bases. The CDR3 is made up of 17 amino acids. The germline V gene encodes CDR1 GTSNPN and CDR2 SVGIG (reference sequence). Trimming took 0 bases from V and 0 from J; bases not matched to a gene: 7. The CDR3 DNA follows: TGTGCCTGGAGTGTATCCAGGACAGGGAATAGCAATCAGCCCCAGCATTTT. Amino acid sequence: CAWSVSRTGNSNQPQHF.

This clone is a singleton in its sample. The chain employs TRBV7-3 and TRBJ2-2, with 8 positions matching TRBD2. The CDR3 runs to 15 residues. CDR1 is SGHTA, CDR2 FQGTGA, per germline. V lost 5 bases, J lost 3 bases, and 5 bases stayed unmatched. CDR3 sequence reads: CASSQTSEYTGELFF. The CDR3 DNA reads as TGTGCCAGCAGCCAGACTAGCGAGTACACCGGGGAGCTGTTTTTT.

The chain couples TRBV30 to TRBJ2-1, with TRBD2 matching over 12 bases. V shed 0 bases, J shed 7 bases, and the junction held 4 bases outside the gene matches. The CDR3 is 15 residues long. Germline V gives CDR1 GTSNPN, CDR2 SVGIG (reference sequence). The CDR3 DNA sequence: TGTGCCTGGAGTGTCGGACTAGCGGGACTAAATGAGCAGTTCTTC. Amino acids: CAWSVGLAGLNEQFF.